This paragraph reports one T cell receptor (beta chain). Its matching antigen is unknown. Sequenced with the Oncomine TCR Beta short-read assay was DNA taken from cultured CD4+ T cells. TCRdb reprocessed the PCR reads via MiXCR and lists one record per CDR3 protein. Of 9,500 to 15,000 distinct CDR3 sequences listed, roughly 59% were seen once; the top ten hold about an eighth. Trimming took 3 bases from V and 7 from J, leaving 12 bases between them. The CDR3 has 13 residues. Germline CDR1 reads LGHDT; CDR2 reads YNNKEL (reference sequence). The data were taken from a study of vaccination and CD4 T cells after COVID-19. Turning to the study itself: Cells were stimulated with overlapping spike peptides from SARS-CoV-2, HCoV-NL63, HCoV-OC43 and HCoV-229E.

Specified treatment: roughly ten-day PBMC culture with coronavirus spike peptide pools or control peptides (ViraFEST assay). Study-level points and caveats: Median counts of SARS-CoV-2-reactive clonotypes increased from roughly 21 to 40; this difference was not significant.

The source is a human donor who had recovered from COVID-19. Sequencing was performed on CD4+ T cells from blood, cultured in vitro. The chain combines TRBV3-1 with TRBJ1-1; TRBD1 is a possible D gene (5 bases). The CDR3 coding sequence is TGTGCCAGCAGCCATCGGGGCCAGGGTGAAGCTTTCTTT. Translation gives CASSHRGQGEAFF.